This T cell receptor beta chain came from a study of T cells in Graves' hyperthyroidism and ophthalmopathy. Points from the study as a whole: Separating ophthalmopathy from stable hyperthyroidism was achieved by a 13 V-J model. Blood also showed most of the thyroid clonotypes that were expanded above 0.001.

Worth noting for this clonotype: Its cognate antigen is unknown.

In making diagnoses, clinical symptoms, serum thyroxine and TRAb, thyroid ultrasound and orbital computed tomography were all used. Authors of the study amplified TCR beta CDR3 regions from RNA transcripts. First-round RT-PCR of the TCR CDR3 relied on the HTBI primer set. A single record per CDR3 protein comes from TCRdb applying MiXCR to the multiplex PCR reads. The table has some 270,000 distinct CDR3 sequences, about 24% seen once. The CDR3 runs 14 residues. V was shortened by 5 bases and J by 2 bases, with 12 bases between the two germline ends. Germline V lookup: CDR1 KGHSH, CDR2 LQKENI. This TCR derives from a woman in her forties with Graves' ophthalmopathy. V and J are TRBV18 and TRBJ1-1; D unresolved. Sequenced input: blood. Written as DNA, the CDR3 is TGTGCCAGCTCAAAGGCAATGACCAACACTGAAGCTTTCTTT. Its protein is CASSKAMTNTEAFF.